The source of this TCR beta chain is a study of cytomegalovirus exposure and HLA in healthy donors (TCRdb year 2017). With respect to the entire study: A later analysis indicated that the 90 to 150 validation repertoires were generated on the platform also employed for the 700 or so repertoires of the first cohort. High-throughput TCR immunosequencing, statistical association of individual TCRs with disease status, and machine learning were combined to predict cytomegalovirus infection status. A separate validation cohort of approximately 130 different subjects was used in addition to the roughly 720-subject first cohort. The aim of the study was to test whether cataloging public T cell receptors could identify signatures of past pathogen exposure.

CDR1 and CDR2 are read off the germline V gene as SGDLS and YYNGEE. The CDR3 runs 14 residues from the cysteine to the phenylalanine. CDR3 DNA is the only sequence kept; it has 42 bases, read in frame from the first base. V is pared back by 0 bases and J by 2 bases, with 8 bases lying between the germline termini. Library prep was done by the immunoSEQ multiplex PCR assay. From the authors' description of their analysis: A statistical classification framework was built for diagnosing cytomegalovirus status from the catalog of TCR beta chain sequences. TCRdb retrieved this table from immuneACCESS and kept in-frame rearrangements only. Not all clones are present; in checked studies, unresolved V genes account for under half, and no reason is known for the remainder. V and J calls plus clone size are reproduced from that table; the DNA served to infer D and trimming. The sample profile shows approximately 300,000 clones; 86% of them were found once. The top ten clonotypes cover over 0.8% of the sample.

Separate from the approximately 730-subject first cohort, the validation cohort of 95 to 150 subjects was the group to which the donors belonged. Note on this clone: It lacks a known antigen. Base qualities are not provided; no much larger clone lies one nucleotide away.

General study outcomes and caveats: A later analysis found that TCRs clustered in the first cohort also tended to co-occur in the 120 validation repertoires, with 94% of cluster scores above 0. Three of the identified cytomegalovirus-associated TCR beta chains were confirmed in vitro to be specific for cytomegalovirus antigens. A later analysis had no HLA typing for the validation cohort, so co-occurrence there was scored across all 120 or so repertoires. The study gave a list of around 170 TCR beta chains associated with cytomegalovirus. The authors suggested that the approach could potentially be generalized to other disease states and immunological phenotypes. The classifier was reported to diagnose cytomegalovirus status with high specificity and sensitivity in both the original and validation cohorts. While some public TCRs were present in many individuals, most TCR sequences turned up only very rarely across donors.

The sequenced material came from PBMCs. The rearranged chain carries TRBV9 and TRBJ2-5; TRBD2 is possibly the D segment (6 matching bases). The receptor comes from a woman aged 18-35 years in good health and CMV-seronegative. The DNA sequence is TGTGCCAGCAGCGTAGAGGGGACTCAAGAGACCCAGTACTTC. The encoded protein is CASSVEGTQETQYF.